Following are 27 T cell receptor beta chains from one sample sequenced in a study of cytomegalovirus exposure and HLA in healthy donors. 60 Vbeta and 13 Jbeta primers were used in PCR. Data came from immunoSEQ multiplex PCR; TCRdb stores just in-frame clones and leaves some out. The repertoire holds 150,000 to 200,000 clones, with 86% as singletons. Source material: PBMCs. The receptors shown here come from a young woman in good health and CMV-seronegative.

CDR3 DNA: TGCGCCAGCAGCCAAGGAGGGACAGGGGTAATTAACTATGGCTACACCTTC. Translating gives CASSQGGTGVINYGYTF. The chain couples TRBV4-1 to TRBJ1-2, with 10 bases identical to TRBD1. This CDR3 contains 17 residues. Germline CDR1 reads MGHRA; CDR2 reads YSYEKL. J lost 1 base, V lost 1 base, and 6 bases had no gene match.

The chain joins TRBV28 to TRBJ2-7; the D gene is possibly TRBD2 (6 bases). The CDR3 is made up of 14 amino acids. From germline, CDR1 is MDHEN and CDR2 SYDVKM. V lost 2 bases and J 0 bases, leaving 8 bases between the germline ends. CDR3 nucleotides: TGTGCCAGCAGTTTAGCGGGGAGCTCCTACGAGCAGTACTTC. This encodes CASSLAGSSYEQYF.

CDR3 sequence: CASSEPGQGNYEQFF. DNA for the CDR3: TGTGCCAGCAGTGAACCGGGACAGGGGAACTATGAGCAGTTCTTC. The V and J genes are TRBV6-1 and TRBJ2-1; TRBD1 aligns across 10 bases. Germline V lookup: CDR1 MNHNS, CDR2 SASEGT. The CDR3 runs 15 residues. Losses at the gene ends were 2 bases for V and 8 bases for J; bases not matched to a gene: 6.

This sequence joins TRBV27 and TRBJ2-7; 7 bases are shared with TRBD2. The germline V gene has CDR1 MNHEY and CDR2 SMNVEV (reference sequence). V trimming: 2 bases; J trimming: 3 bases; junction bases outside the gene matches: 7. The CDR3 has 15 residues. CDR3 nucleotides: TGTGCCAGCAGTTTACAGCGGGACGGGAACTACGAGCAGTACTTC. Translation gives CASSLQRDGNYEQYF.

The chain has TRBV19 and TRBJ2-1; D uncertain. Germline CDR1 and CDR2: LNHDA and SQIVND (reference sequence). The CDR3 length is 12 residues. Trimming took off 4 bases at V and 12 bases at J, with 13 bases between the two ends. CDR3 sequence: CASSTNPIWQFF. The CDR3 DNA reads TGTGCCAGTAGTACTAACCCTATATGGCAGTTCTTC.

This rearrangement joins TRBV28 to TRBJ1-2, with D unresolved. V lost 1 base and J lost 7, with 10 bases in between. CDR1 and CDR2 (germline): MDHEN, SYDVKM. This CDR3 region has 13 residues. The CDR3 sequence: CASSLYGRGGYTF. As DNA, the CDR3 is TGTGCCAGCAGTTTATACGGACGGGGTGGCTACACCTTC.

The CDR3 protein is CASSQDVGGASYEQYF. The CDR3 DNA sequence: TGCGCCAGCAGCCAAGATGTTGGCGGGGCCTCCTACGAGCAGTACTTC. V gene TRBV4-1 combines with J gene TRBJ2-7, with D possibly being TRBD2 (6 bases). V shed 0 bases and J shed 0 bases, with 12 bases lying between them. The CDR3 contains 16 residues. Germline V gives CDR1 MGHRA, CDR2 YSYEKL.

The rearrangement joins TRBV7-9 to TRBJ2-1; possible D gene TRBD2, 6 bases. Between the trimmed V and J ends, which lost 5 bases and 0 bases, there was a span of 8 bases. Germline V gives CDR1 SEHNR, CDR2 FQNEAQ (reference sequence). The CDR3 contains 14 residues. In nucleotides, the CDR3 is TGTGCCAGCAGCAGAGCGGGCTCCTACAATGAGCAGTTCTTC. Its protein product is CASSRAGSYNEQFF.

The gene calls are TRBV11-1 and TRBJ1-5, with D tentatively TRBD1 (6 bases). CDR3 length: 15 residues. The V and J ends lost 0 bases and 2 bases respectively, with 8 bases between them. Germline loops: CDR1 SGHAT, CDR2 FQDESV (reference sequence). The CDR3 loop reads CASSLAGGGNQPQHF. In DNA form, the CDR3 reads TGTGCCAGCAGCTTAGCAGGGGGTGGCAATCAGCCCCAGCATTTT.

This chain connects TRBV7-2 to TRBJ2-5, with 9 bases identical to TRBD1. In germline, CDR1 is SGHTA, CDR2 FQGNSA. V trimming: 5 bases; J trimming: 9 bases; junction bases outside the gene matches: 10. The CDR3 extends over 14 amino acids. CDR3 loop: CASSLGQGMEAQYF. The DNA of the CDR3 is TGTGCCAGCAGCCTGGGACAGGGCATGGAGGCCCAGTACTTC.

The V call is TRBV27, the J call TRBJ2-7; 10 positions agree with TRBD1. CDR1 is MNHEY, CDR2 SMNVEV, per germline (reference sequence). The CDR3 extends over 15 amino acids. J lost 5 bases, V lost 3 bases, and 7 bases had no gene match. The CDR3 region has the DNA TGTGCCAGCAGTTTGGTCGGGACAGGGGTCCACGAGCAGTACTTC. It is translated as CASSLVGTGVHEQYF.

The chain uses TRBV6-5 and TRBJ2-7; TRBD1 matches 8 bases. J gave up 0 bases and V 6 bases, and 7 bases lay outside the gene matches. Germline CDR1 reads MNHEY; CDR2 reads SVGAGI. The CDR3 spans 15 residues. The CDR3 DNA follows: TGTGCCAGCAGCCCGGACAGGGCCAGCTCCTACGAGCAGTACTTC. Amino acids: CASSPDRASSYEQYF.

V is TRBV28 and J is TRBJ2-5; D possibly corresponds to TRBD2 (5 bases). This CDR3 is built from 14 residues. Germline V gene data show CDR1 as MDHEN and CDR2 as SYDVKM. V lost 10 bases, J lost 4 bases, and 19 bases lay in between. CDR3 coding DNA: TGTGCCACCCAGCGAGATGGCGGGTCAGAGACCCAGTACTTC. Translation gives CATQRDGGSETQYF. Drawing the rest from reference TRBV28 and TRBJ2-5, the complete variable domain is DVKVTQSSRYLVKRTGEKVFLECVQDMDHENMFWYRQDPGLGLRLIYFSYDVKMKEKGDIPEGYSVSREKKERFSLILESASTNQTSMYLCATQRDGGSETQYFGPGTRLLVL.

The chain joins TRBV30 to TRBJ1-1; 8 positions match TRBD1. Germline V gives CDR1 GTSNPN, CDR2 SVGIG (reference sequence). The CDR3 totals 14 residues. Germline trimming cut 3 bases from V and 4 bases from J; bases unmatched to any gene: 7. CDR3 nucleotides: TGTGCCTGGAGCCTGGACAGGGAAGCCACTGAAGCTTTCTTT. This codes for CAWSLDREATEAFF.

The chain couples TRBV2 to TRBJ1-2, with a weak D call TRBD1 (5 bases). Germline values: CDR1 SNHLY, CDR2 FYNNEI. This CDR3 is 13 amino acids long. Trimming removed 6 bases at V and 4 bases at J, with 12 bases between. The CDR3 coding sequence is TGTGCCAGCAGAGGTGGGGCTTCCTATGGCTACACCTTC. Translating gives CASRGGASYGYTF.

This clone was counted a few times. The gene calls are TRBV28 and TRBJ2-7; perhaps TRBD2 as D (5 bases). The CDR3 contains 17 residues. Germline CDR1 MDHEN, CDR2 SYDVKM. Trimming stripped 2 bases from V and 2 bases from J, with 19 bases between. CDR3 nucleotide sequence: TGTGCCAGCAGTTTAAGAGGTTATGAGGGCCCGACCTACGAGCAGTACTTC. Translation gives CASSLRGYEGPTYEQYF.

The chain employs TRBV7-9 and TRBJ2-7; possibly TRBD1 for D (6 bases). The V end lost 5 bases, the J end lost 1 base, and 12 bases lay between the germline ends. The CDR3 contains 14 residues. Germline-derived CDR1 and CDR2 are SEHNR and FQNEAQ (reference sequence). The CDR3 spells CASSLGQISYEQYF. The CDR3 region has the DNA TGTGCCAGCAGCCTAGGACAGATTTCCTACGAGCAGTACTTC.

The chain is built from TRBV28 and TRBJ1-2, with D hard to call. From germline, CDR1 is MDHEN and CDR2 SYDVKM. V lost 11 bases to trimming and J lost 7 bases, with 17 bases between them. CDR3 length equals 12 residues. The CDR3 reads CAARVPRLGYTF. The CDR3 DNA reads TGTGCCGCCCGGGTTCCGAGGCTTGGCTACACCTTC.

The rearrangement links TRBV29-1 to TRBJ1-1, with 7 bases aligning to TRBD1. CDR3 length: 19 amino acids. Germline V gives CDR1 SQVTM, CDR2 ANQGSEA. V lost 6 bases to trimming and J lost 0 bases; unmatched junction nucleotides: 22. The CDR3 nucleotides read TGCAGCGTCCCGGTAACTTACACAGGGGCCTTAAATCTGAACACTGAAGCTTTCTTT. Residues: CSVPVTYTGALNLNTEAFF.

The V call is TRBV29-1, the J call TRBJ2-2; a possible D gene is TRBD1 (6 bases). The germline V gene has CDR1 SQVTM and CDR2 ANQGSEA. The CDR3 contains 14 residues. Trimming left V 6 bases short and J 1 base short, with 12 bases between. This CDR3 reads CSVAPGQNTGELFF. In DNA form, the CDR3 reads TGCAGCGTGGCCCCGGGACAGAACACCGGGGAGCTGTTTTTT.

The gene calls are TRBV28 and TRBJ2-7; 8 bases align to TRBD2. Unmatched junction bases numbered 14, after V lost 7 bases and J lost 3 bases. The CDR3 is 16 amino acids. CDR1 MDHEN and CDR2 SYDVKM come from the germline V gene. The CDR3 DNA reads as TGTGCCAGCACCCGCAGTTCGCTAGCGGGTTTCTACGAGCAGTACTTC. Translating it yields CASTRSSLAGFYEQYF.

CDR3 in DNA: TGCGCCAGCAAGCGACAGGGTAACACCGGGGAGCTGTTTTTT. Its translation: CASKRQGNTGELFF. V is TRBV5-1 and J is TRBJ2-2; 7 bases line up with TRBD1. The V gene end was trimmed by 6 bases and the J gene end by 2 bases; junction bases not matched to a gene: 4. The CDR3 length is 14 residues. Germline CDR1 and CDR2: SGHRS and YFSETQ.

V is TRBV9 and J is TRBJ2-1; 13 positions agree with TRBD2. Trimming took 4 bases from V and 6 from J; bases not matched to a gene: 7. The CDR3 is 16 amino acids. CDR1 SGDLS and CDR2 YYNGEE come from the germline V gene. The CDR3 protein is CASSLRGLAGLNEQFF. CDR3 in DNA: TGTGCCAGCAGCCTACGGGGACTAGCGGGACTCAATGAGCAGTTCTTC. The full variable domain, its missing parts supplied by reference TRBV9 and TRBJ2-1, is DSGVTQTPKHLITATGQRVTLRCSPRSGDLSVYWYQQSLDQGLQFLIQYYNGEERAKGNILERFSAQQFPDLHSELNLSSLELGDSALYFCASSLRGLAGLNEQFFGPGTRLTVL.

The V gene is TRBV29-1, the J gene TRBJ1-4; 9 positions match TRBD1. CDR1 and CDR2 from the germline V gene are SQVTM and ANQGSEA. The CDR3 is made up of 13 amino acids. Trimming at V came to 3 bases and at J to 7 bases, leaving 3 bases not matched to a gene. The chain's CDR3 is CSVEGQGGEKLFF. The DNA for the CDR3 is TGCAGCGTTGAGGGACAGGGAGGTGAAAAACTGTTTTTT.

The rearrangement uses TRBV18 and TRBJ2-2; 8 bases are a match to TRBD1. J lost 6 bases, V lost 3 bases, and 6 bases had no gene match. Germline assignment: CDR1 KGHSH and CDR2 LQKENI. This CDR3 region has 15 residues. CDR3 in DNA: TGTGCCAGCTCACCGTACGACAGGGGAGCCGGGGAGCTGTTTTTT. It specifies CASSPYDRGAGELFF.

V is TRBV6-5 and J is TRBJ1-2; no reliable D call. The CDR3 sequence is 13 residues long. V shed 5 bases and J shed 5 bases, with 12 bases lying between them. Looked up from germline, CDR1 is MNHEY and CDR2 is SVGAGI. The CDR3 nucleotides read TGTGCCAGCAGTCCCTCCCTATCTTATGGCTACACCTTC. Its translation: CASSPSLSYGYTF.

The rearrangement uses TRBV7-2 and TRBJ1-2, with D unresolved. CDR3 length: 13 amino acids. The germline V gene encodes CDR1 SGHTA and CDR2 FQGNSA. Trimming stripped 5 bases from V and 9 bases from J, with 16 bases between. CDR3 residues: CASSLGVYASYTF. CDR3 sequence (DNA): TGTGCCAGCAGCCTGGGAGTGTACGCGAGCTACACCTTC.